Below, 14 T cell receptor beta chains from the same sample are listed, as sequenced in a study of CD8+ T cells in alopecia areata. Reverse transcribed after extraction, RNA yielded cDNA as the sequencing template. Using immunoSEQ multiplex PCR, the repertoire was profiled, and TCRdb retains in-frame clones only, with some absent. The repertoire holds more than 200,000 clones, with 67% as singletons. The starting material was CD4+ T cells sorted from blood, obtained at week 0. These receptors all come from a human donor with alopecia areata.

V and J are TRBV19 and TRBJ1-2; possibly TRBD1 for D (5 bases). The V end was cut by 6 bases, the J end by 6 bases, with 11 bases between. The CDR3 is 12 residues long. Looked up from germline, CDR1 is LNHDA and CDR2 is SQIVND (reference sequence). This CDR3 is CASRTAVHGYTF. The CDR3 region has the DNA TGTGCCAGTAGGACAGCGGTACATGGCTACACCTTC.

This clone was found a few times. This chain's CDR3 is CASSLTRGYEQYF. CDR3 DNA: TGTGCCAGCAGCTTAACAAGGGGCTACGAGCAGTACTTC. The rearrangement uses TRBV7-6 and TRBJ2-7; D may be TRBD1 (5 bases). Germline assignment: CDR1 SGHVS and CDR2 FNYEAQ. CDR3 length equals 13 residues. V shed 2 bases and J shed 3 bases, with 8 bases lying between them.

CDR3 sequence reads: CASSPVGDTQYF. In DNA form, the CDR3 reads TGTGCCAGCAGCCCCGTGGGGGATACGCAGTATTTT. The chain links TRBV5-4 to TRBJ2-3; D is ambiguous. With 4 bases removed from V and 6 bases from J, the gap between germline ends came to 9 bases. The CDR3 extends over 12 amino acids. Germline loops: CDR1 SGHNT, CDR2 YYREEE (reference sequence).

The chain employs TRBV29-1 and TRBJ1-2, with TRBD1 matching 9 bases. Trimming cost V 7 bases and J 2 bases; bases outside gene matches: 5. This CDR3 comprises 13 residues. CDR1 SQVTM and CDR2 ANQGSEA come from the germline V gene. The CDR3 region is CSARQGGNYGYTF. CDR3 sequence (DNA): TGCAGCGCCCGACAGGGGGGGAACTATGGCTACACCTTC.

The rearrangement links TRBV6-1 to TRBJ1-2; D is uncertain. The CDR3 loop spans 14 amino acids. Germline V gene lookup returns CDR1 MNHNS and CDR2 SASEGT. V was pared by 2 bases and J by 1 base, with 8 bases between. The CDR3 reads CASSEIPDNYGYTF. CDR3 sequence (DNA): TGTGCCAGCAGTGAAATACCGGATAACTATGGCTACACCTTC.

The J gene is TRBJ1-1, the V gene TRBV29-1; 8 bases align to TRBD1. The CDR3 loop spans 13 amino acids. J gave up 4 bases and V 5 bases, and 6 bases lay outside the gene matches. Germline CDR1 reads SQVTM; CDR2 reads ANQGSEA. The CDR3 loop reads CSVSRGLSTEAFF. CDR3 DNA sequence: TGCAGCGTTTCCAGGGGGCTGAGCACTGAAGCTTTCTTT.

V and J are TRBV5-1 and TRBJ2-1; the D call may be TRBD1 or TRBD2 (5 bases each). V was cut by 0 bases and J by 9 bases, with 13 bases left in between. The germline gives CDR1 SGHRS, CDR2 YFSETQ. The CDR3 has 14 residues. The chain's CDR3 is CASSLGVAGSEQFF. The DNA for the CDR3 is TGCGCCAGCAGCTTGGGGGTTGCAGGGAGTGAGCAGTTCTTC.

The V and J genes are TRBV30 and TRBJ1-2; TRBD1 might be the D (6 bases). The V and J ends lost 0 bases and 0 bases respectively, with 14 bases between them. This CDR3 comprises 16 residues. Germline V gene sequence: CDR1 GTSNPN, CDR2 SVGIG (reference sequence). For the CDR3, the DNA is TGTGCCTGGAGTGTGTTTCGGTGGGACACTAACTATGGCTACACCTTC. This translates into CAWSVFRWDTNYGYTF.

This chain links TRBV5-1 with TRBJ1-6; D may be TRBD1 (6 bases). The germline V and J ends were trimmed by 3 bases and 10 bases, with 8 bases remaining between them. The germline CDR1 and CDR2 sequences are SGHRS and YFSETQ. The CDR3 totals 12 residues. The chain's CDR3 is CASSYDRSPLHF. The DNA of the CDR3 is TGCGCCAGCAGCTATGACAGGTCACCCCTCCACTTT.

J is TRBJ2-5 and V is TRBV2; the D is unclear. Germline V gene data show CDR1 as SNHLY and CDR2 as FYNNEI. This CDR3 spans 13 amino acids. Trimming took 6 bases from V and 1 from J, leaving 9 bases between them. The CDR3 loop reads CASSGNTQETQYF. In DNA, the CDR3 is TGTGCCAGCAGCGGCAACACCCAAGAGACCCAGTACTTC.

CDR3 amino acids: CASSVGTGHNQPQHF. Written as DNA, the CDR3 is TGTGCCAGCAGCGTAGGGACAGGGCACAATCAGCCCCAGCATTTT. The rearrangement links TRBV9 to TRBJ1-5; TRBD1 matches at 8 bases. The V gene end was trimmed by 0 bases and the J gene end by 3 bases; junction bases not matched to a gene: 2. The germline V gene encodes CDR1 SGDLS and CDR2 YYNGEE. This CDR3 has 15 amino acids.

The sample holds a few counts of this clone. The rearrangement links TRBV7-2 to TRBJ1-2; 12 nucleotides match TRBD1. The V gene's germline CDR1 is SGHTA and CDR2 FQGNSA. The CDR3 runs to 17 residues. The V gene end was trimmed by 5 bases and the J gene end by 4 bases; junction bases not matched to a gene: 11. The CDR3, as DNA: TGTGCCAGCAGCGCTACGGGACAGGGGGCGCAGGGCTATGGCTACACCTTC. It translates to CASSATGQGAQGYGYTF.

The V call is TRBV14, the J call TRBJ2-5; D is undetermined. Germline lookup yields CDR1 SGHDN and CDR2 FVKESK. The ends were cut back, 5 bases at V and 1 base at J, with 11 bases in the middle. This CDR3 is built from 14 residues. CDR3 residues: CASSYTLPQETQYF. The DNA of the CDR3 is TGTGCCAGCAGCTACACACTTCCCCAAGAGACCCAGTACTTC.

The rearrangement uses TRBV5-1 and TRBJ2-5, with unresolved D. The CDR3 totals 13 residues. The V and J ends lost 3 bases and 13 bases respectively, with 19 bases between them. Per germline, CDR1 SGHRS and CDR2 YFSETQ. The CDR3 spells CASSSYNPSLWYF. The DNA of the CDR3 is TGCGCCAGCAGCTCGTACAATCCCTCACTCTGGTACTTC.